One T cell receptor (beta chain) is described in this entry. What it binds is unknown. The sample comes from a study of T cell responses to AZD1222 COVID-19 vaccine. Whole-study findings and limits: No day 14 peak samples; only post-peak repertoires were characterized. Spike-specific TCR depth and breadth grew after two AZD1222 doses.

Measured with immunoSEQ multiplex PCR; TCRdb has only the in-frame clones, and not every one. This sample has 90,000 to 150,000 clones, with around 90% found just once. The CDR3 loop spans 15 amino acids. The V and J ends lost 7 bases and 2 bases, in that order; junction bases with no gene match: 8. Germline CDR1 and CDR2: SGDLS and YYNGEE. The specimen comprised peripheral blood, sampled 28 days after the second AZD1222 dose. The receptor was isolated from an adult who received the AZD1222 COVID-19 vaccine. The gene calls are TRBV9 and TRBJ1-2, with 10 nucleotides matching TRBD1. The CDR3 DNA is TGTGCCAGCGCCCACGACAGGGGGCGCAACTATGGCTACACCTTC. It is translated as CASAHDRGRNYGYTF.